Listed below are T cell receptor beta chains from one sample, sequenced in a study of T cell responses to AZD1222 COVID-19 vaccine. Produced via immunoSEQ multiplex PCR; TCRdb's table is partial and in-frame only. The sample has fewer than 200,000 clones; 88% are singletons. This material consisted of peripheral blood, taken on day 0 of AZD1222 vaccination. The receptors stem from an adult in good health. The CDR3 runs from the conserved cysteine through the conserved F or W. D genes are given only for firm matches.

d_gene,v_gene,j_gene,CDR3aa,CDR3nt
-,TRBV6-4,TRBJ1-2,CASSERTPGRWWYGYTF,TGTGCCAGCAGTGAGCGAACCCCGGGCCGATGGTGGTATGGCTACACCTTC
-,TRBV18,TRBJ2-6,CASSQLSGGSGANVLTF,TGTGCCAGCTCACAGCTCTCAGGCGGCTCTGGGGCCAACGTCCTGACTTTC
TRBD1,TRBV9,TRBJ2-7,CASSPREGAVDEQYF,TGTGCCAGCAGCCCCCGAGAGGGGGCAGTTGACGAGCAGTACTTC
TRBD1,TRBV5-4,TRBJ1-1,CASSGDRNTEAFF,TGTGCCAGCAGCGGGGACAGGAACACTGAAGCTTTCTTT
-,TRBV2,TRBJ2-1,CASGAGFSQFF,TGTGCCAGCGGGGCGGGATTCTCGCAGTTCTTC
TRBD1,TRBV19,TRBJ1-3,CASSTSGTVGNTIYF,TGTGCCAGTAGTACCTCAGGGACAGTGGGAAACACCATATATTTT
-,TRBV28,TRBJ2-6,CASSQRGLSGANVLTF,TGTGCCAGCAGCCAACGTGGGCTCTCTGGGGCCAACGTCCTGACTTTC
-,TRBV28,TRBJ2-1,CASSPPGTDLFYNEQFF,TGTGCCAGCAGTCCCCCCGGGACGGACTTGTTTTACAATGAGCAGTTCTTC
-,TRBV30,TRBJ1-1,CAWSVLGQGAEAFF,TGTGCCTGGAGTGTCTTGGGGCAGGGCGCTGAAGCTTTCTTT
TRBD2,TRBV12-3/TRBV12-4,TRBJ2-7,CASMGGSIYEQYF,TGTGCCAGCATGGGGGGGAGTATCTACGAGCAGTACTTC
-,TRBV3-1/TRBV3-2,TRBJ2-3,CASSPRQGGSGDTQYF,TGTGCCAGCAGCCCCCGACAAGGGGGGTCTGGAGATACGCAGTATTTT
TRBD1,TRBV30,TRBJ1-3,CAWSSRDRGLGNTIYF,TGTGCCTGGAGTTCACGGGACAGGGGGCTTGGAAACACCATATATTTT